A selection of T cell receptor beta chains follows, all from one sample in a study of blood T cell repertoires in COVID-19. Sequencing used immunoSEQ multiplex PCR; TCRdb keeps in-frame clones, though not all of them. The data show hundreds of thousands of clones, 65% to 90% seen once. The source material was peripheral blood. The source is a woman aged 80 or older with active or convalescent COVID-19. CDR3s include the opening cysteine and the closing phenylalanine or tryptophan. Fields, in order: D gene, J gene, clone size, V gene, CDR3 protein, CDR3 DNA. A D gene is named only where the DNA matches it firmly. A clone size is listed for some rows: how often the clone was seen (once, few, many), or a class if it is expanded.

TRBD2,TRBJ2-7,-,TRBV27,CASRASGAHYEQYF,TGTGCGTCCCGTGCGAGCGGGGCCCACTACGAGCAGTACTTC
-,TRBJ2-1,-,TRBV5-1,CASGAGGPYNEQFF,TGCGCCAGCGGCGCCGGGGGGCCCTACAATGAGCAGTTCTTC
-,TRBJ1-6,few,TRBV2,CASSQTVPDSYNSPLHF,TGTGCCAGCAGCCAGACAGTGCCGGACTCCTATAATTCACCCCTCCACTTT
TRBD1,TRBJ2-7,-,TRBV5-1,CASSWDRANEQYF,TGCGCCAGCAGTTGGGACAGGGCCAACGAGCAGTACTTC
TRBD2,TRBJ2-3,-,TRBV5-1,CASSRTSGSITDTQYF,TGCGCCAGCAGCAGGACTAGCGGGAGTATAACAGATACGCAGTATTTT
TRBD1,TRBJ1-5,-,TRBV19,CASSPGTGEGQPQHF,TGTGCCAGCTCCCCGGGGACAGGGGAAGGACAGCCCCAGCATTTT
TRBD2,TRBJ2-1,-,TRBV11-2,CASSLDRTSHSWGRNEQFF,TGTGCCAGCAGCTTAGATCGGACTAGCCATTCGTGGGGTAGGAATGAGCAGTTCTTC
-,TRBJ2-2,-,TRBV5-4,CASSTQDTGELFF,TGTGCCAGCAGCACGCAGGACACCGGGGAGCTGTTTTTT
-,TRBJ1-2,-,TRBV5-1,CASSLGGGSYGYTF,TGCGCCAGCAGCTTGGGAGGAGGGTCCTATGGCTACACCTTC
-,TRBJ1-2,-,TRBV21-1,CASSARRGTNYGYTF,TGTGCCAGCAGCGCCCGGCGGGGAACTAACTATGGCTACACCTTC
-,TRBJ2-1,once,TRBV14,CASSHMGDNNEQFF,TGTGCCAGCAGCCACATGGGCGACAACAATGAGCAGTTCTTC
-,TRBJ2-3,-,TRBV6-2/TRBV6-3,CASSSTGVPDTQYF,TGTGCCAGCAGTTCGACAGGTGTCCCAGATACGCAGTATTTT
-,TRBJ2-5,-,TRBV5-4,CASSLEQGPQETQYF,TGTGCCAGCAGCTTGGAACAGGGCCCCCAAGAGACCCAGTACTTC
-,TRBJ2-3,-,TRBV30,CAWTNRQGRVADTQYF,TGTGCCTGGACCAACCGCCAGGGCAGGGTCGCAGATACGCAGTATTTT
TRBD2,TRBJ2-5,-,TRBV5-4,CASSLEGLAGEETQYF,TGTGCCAGCAGCTTGGAGGGACTAGCGGGGGAAGAGACCCAGTACTTC
-,TRBJ1-6,-,TRBV21-1,CASSKALSSRNNSPLHF,TGTGCCAGCAGCAAAGCGCTTTCATCGCGGAATAATTCACCCCTCCACTTT
TRBD1,TRBJ2-1,-,TRBV5-1,CASSHPTGGGEQFF,TGCGCCAGCAGCCACCCTACAGGGGGCGGCGAGCAGTTCTTC
-,TRBJ1-5,-,TRBV3-1/TRBV3-2,CASSPGTNNQPQHF,TGTGCCAGCAGCCCAGGGACAAACAATCAGCCCCAGCATTTT
-,TRBJ2-7,-,TRBV3-1/TRBV3-2,CASSQTTGRYEQYF,TGTGCCAGCAGCCAAACGACAGGGAGGTACGAGCAGTACTTC
TRBD1,TRBJ2-1,-,TRBV6-5,CAGRDRGVGEQFF,TGTGCCGGTAGGGACAGGGGTGTAGGTGAGCAGTTCTTC
-,TRBJ1-6,-,TRBV6-5,CASSYSERGPNSPLHF,TGTGCCAGCAGTTACTCGGAAAGGGGCCCGAATTCACCCCTCCACTTT
-,TRBJ1-4,-,TRBV12-3/TRBV12-4,CASSLGQNEKLFF,TGTGCCAGCAGTTTAGGGCAGAATGAAAAACTGTTTTTT
TRBD2,TRBJ2-1,once,TRBV19,CASSISLRASGSGQFF,TGTGCCAGTAGTATAAGCCTGAGGGCTAGCGGGTCCGGGCAGTTCTTC
-,TRBJ2-1,-,TRBV7-8,CASTFGSMRGNEQFF,TGTGCCAGCACATTCGGGAGCATGAGGGGCAATGAGCAGTTCTTC
TRBD1,TRBJ2-7,-,TRBV6-1,CASSERGQRFLEQYF,TGTGCCAGCAGTGAGAGGGGACAGAGATTTCTCGAGCAGTACTTC
TRBD1,TRBJ1-1,few,TRBV14,CASSQDDRGSSAFF,TGTGCCAGCAGCCAAGATGACAGGGGTTCTTCAGCTTTCTTT
-,TRBJ2-7,-,TRBV7-2,CASSRGGPYEQYF,TGTGCCAGCAGCCGTGGTGGCCCCTACGAGCAGTACTTC
TRBD2,TRBJ2-7,-,TRBV3-1/TRBV3-2,CASSPRGSGDEQYF,TGTGCCAGCAGCCCCCGGGGTAGCGGGGACGAGCAGTACTTC
-,TRBJ2-3,-,TRBV29-1,CSGGGPRTDTQYF,TGCAGCGGGGGGGGGCCGAGAACAGATACGCAGTATTTT
TRBD2,TRBJ2-1,-,TRBV5-1,CASSLLAGSSYNEQFF,TGCGCCAGCAGCTTGTTAGCGGGGAGCTCCTACAATGAGCAGTTCTTC
-,TRBJ2-2,-,TRBV30,CAWSSLVPGELFF,TGTGCCTGGAGTTCGCTAGTCCCCGGAGAGCTGTTTTTT
-,TRBJ1-1,-,TRBV6-5,CASTDVGRKVTEAFF,TGTGCCAGCACCGACGTGGGGCGCAAGGTCACTGAAGCTTTCTTT
-,TRBJ1-1,-,TRBV19,CASTPGRMNTEAFF,TGTGCCAGTACCCCAGGCCGGATGAACACTGAAGCTTTCTTT
-,TRBJ1-6,-,TRBV28,CASSGTAGRLYNSPLHF,TGTGCCAGCAGTGGGACTGCTGGACGCCTATATAATTCACCCCTCCACTTT
-,TRBJ1-4,-,TRBV10-2,CASSDPGLGNEKLFF,TGCGCCAGCAGTGACCCCGGGTTGGGTAATGAAAAACTGTTTTTT
TRBD1,TRBJ1-5,once,TRBV19,CASRTGYDNQPQHF,TGTGCCAGTAGGACAGGGTACGACAATCAGCCCCAGCATTTT
TRBD1,TRBJ1-5,-,TRBV27,CASSLAGGSNQPQHF,TGTGCCAGCAGTTTAGCAGGGGGTAGCAATCAGCCCCAGCATTTT
TRBD2,TRBJ2-2,-,TRBV18,CASSPPSGTTGELFF,TGTGCCAGCTCACCCCCTAGCGGGACCACCGGGGAGCTGTTTTTT
TRBD1,TRBJ1-1,few,TRBV28,CASILQGAAEAFF,TGTGCCAGCATCCTACAGGGGGCTGCTGAAGCTTTCTTT
TRBD1,TRBJ1-1,once,TRBV3-1/TRBV3-2,CASSFTGVTEAFF,TGTGCCAGCAGCTTCACAGGGGTTACTGAAGCTTTCTTT
TRBD1,TRBJ1-3,-,TRBV10-3,CASRSYRDRGQDTIYF,TGTGCCTCCCGGTCGTACCGGGACAGGGGGCAGGACACCATATATTTT
-,TRBJ1-1,-,TRBV28,CASSLTPRRGTEAFF,TGTGCCAGCAGTTTGACCCCGAGAAGGGGCACTGAAGCTTTCTTT
TRBD1,TRBJ2-3,-,TRBV19,CASSIPGTDADTQYF,TGTGCCAGTAGTATCCCCGGGACAGACGCAGATACGCAGTATTTT
TRBD2,TRBJ2-7,-,TRBV5-4,CASSLGGTSGSQREQYF,TGTGCCAGCAGCTTGGGGGGCACTAGCGGGAGTCAGCGTGAGCAGTACTTC
-,TRBJ1-3,few,TRBV19,CASRMGGAAGNTIYF,TGTGCCAGTAGGATGGGGGGGGCAGCTGGAAACACCATATATTTT